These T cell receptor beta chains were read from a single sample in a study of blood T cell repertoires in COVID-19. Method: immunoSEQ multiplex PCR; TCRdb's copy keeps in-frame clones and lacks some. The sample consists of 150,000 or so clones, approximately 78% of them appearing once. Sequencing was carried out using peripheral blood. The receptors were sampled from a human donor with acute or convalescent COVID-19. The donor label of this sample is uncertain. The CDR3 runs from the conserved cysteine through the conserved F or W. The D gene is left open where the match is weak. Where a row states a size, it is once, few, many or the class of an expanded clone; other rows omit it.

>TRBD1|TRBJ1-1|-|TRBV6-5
CASRTRDRGRTEAFF
TGTGCCAGCAGGACTCGGGACAGGGGTCGCACTGAAGCTTTCTTT
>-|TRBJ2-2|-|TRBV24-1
CATQGRPGELFF
TGTGCCACCCAGGGGAGACCGGGGGAGCTGTTTTTT
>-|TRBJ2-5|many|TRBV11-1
CASSTGTQETQYF
TGTGCCAGCAGTACGGGAACTCAAGAGACCCAGTACTTC
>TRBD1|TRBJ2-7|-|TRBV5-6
CASSLEQGADEQYF
TGTGCCAGCAGCTTGGAACAGGGGGCTGACGAGCAGTACTTC
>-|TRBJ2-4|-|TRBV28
CASSFHRELAKNIQYF
TGTGCCAGCAGTTTCCACCGGGAGCTAGCCAAAAACATTCAGTACTTC
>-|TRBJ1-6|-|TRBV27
CASSLVPTARNSPLHF
TGTGCCAGCAGTTTAGTCCCGACAGCTCGGAATTCACCCCTCCACTTT
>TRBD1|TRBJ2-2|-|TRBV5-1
CASSLGRDSQNTGELFF
TGCGCCAGCAGCTTGGGCCGGGACAGTCAAAACACCGGGGAGCTGTTTTTT
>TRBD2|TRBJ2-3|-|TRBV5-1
CASSLGPRRRGTDTQYF
TGCGCCAGCAGCTTGGGCCCTCGGCGGCGGGGGACAGATACGCAGTATTTT
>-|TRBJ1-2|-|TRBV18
CASSPWSGHYGYTF
TGTGCCAGCTCACCATGGTCAGGGCACTATGGCTACACCTTC
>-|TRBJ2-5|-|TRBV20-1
CSAPPVETQYF
TGCAGTGCTCCGCCAGTGGAGACCCAGTACTTC
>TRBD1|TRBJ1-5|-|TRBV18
CASSRTGEDQPQHF
TGTGCCAGCTCACGGACAGGGGAGGATCAGCCCCAGCATTTT
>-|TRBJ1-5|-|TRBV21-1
CASSKGRRGLKPQHF
TGTGCCAGCAGCAAAGGACGGAGGGGTCTAAAGCCCCAGCATTTT
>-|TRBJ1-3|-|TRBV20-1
CSASLSGGNTIYF
TGCAGTGCCAGTCTTTCGGGGGGAAACACCATATATTTT
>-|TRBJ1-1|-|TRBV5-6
CASSFYRYTEAFF
TGTGCCAGCAGCTTTTACAGGTACACTGAAGCTTTCTTT
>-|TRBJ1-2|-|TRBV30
CAWSPTGNYGYTF
TGTGCCTGGAGCCCTACAGGGAACTATGGCTACACCTTC
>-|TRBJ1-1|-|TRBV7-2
CASSFSQGTTTEAFF
TGTGCCAGCAGCTTTAGCCAGGGAACCACCACTGAAGCTTTCTTT
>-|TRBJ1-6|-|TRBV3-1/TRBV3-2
CASSQHPQPLHF
TGTGCCAGCAGCCAACACCCTCAGCCCCTCCACTTT
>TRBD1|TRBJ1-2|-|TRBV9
CASSVARDRGQGYTF
TGTGCCAGCAGCGTAGCCCGGGACAGGGGGCAAGGCTACACCTTC
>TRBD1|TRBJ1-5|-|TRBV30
CAWSSGTGVQPQHF
TGTGCCTGGTCCTCCGGGACAGGGGTCCAGCCCCAGCATTTT
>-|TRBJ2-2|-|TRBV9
CASSVVGATGELFF
TGTGCCAGCAGCGTAGTAGGGGCCACCGGGGAGCTGTTTTTT
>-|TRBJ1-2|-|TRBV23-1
CASSQFRQSSGYTF
TGCGCCAGCAGTCAATTTCGTCAGTCCTCGGGCTACACCTTC
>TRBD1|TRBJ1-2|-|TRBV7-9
CASSPWDRGRRGYTF
TGTGCCAGCAGCCCGTGGGACAGGGGGCGACGTGGCTACACCTTC
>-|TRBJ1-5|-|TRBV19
CASSIGGRPLQPQHF
TGTGCCAGTAGTATAGGGGGGCGCCCCCTCCAGCCCCAGCATTTT
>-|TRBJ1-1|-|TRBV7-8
CASSLGRKGVNTEAFF
TGTGCCAGCAGCTTAGGGCGCAAAGGGGTGAACACTGAAGCTTTCTTT
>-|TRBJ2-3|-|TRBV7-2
CASRVVGQRADTQYF
TGTGCCAGCAGGGTCGTCGGACAGAGGGCAGATACGCAGTATTTT
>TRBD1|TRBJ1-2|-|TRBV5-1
CASSARTGKTGYTF
TGCGCCAGCAGCGCCCGGACAGGGAAGACTGGCTACACCTTC
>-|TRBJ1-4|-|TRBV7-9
CASSSGLGGEKLFF
TGTGCCAGCAGCTCCGGGCTTGGGGGGGAAAAACTGTTTTTT
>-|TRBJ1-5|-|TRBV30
CAWSGTGLQPQHF
TGTGCCTGGAGTGGTACAGGGCTTCAGCCCCAGCATTTT
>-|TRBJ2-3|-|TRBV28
CASSLYGGAAFTDTQYF
TGTGCCAGCAGTTTATACGGGGGTGCGGCATTCACAGATACGCAGTATTTT
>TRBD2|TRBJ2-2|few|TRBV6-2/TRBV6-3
CASSTGREAGELFF
TGTGCCAGCAGTACAGGGCGGGAGGCCGGGGAGCTGTTTTTT
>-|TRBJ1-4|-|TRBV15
CATSRDLGGEKLFF
TGTGCCACCAGCAGAGACCTTGGAGGTGAAAAACTGTTTTTT
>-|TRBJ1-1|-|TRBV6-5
CASSYSTGKTEAFF
TGTGCCAGCAGTTACTCCACAGGGAAAACTGAAGCTTTCTTT
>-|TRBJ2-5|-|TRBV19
CASSPGGQETQYF
TGTGCCAGTAGCCCCGGTGGTCAAGAGACCCAGTACTTC
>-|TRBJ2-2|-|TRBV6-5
CASSSDRNTGELFF
TGTGCCAGCAGTTCCGACAGAAACACCGGGGAGCTGTTTTTT
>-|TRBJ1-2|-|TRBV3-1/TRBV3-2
CASSQGEVYGYTF
TGTGCCAGCAGCCAAGGAGAAGTCTATGGCTACACCTTC
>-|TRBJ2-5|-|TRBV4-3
CASSRNYRDTRLYQETQYF
TGCGCCAGCAGCCGAAACTACCGGGACACCCGTTTGTACCAAGAGACCCAGTACTTC
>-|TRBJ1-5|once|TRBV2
CASSEAGDMSRPQHF
TGTGCCAGCAGTGAAGCGGGCGACATGAGCAGGCCCCAGCATTTT
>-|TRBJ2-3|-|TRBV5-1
CASSLQVYADTQYF
TGCGCCAGCAGCTTACAGGTATATGCAGATACGCAGTATTTT
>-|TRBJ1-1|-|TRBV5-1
CASSLDPGLNTEAFF
TGCGCCAGCAGCTTGGATCCGGGGTTGAACACTGAAGCTTTCTTT
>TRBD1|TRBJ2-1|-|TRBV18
CASSPKGQGVIEQFF
TGTGCCAGCTCACCGAAGGGACAGGGTGTGATTGAGCAGTTCTTC
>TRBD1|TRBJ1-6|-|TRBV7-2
CASSLRQGGYNSPLHF
TGTGCCAGCAGCTTGAGACAGGGCGGGTATAATTCACCCCTCCACTTT
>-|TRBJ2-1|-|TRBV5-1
CASSTRPTSEQFF
TGCGCCAGCAGTACCCGGCCCACTAGTGAGCAGTTCTTC
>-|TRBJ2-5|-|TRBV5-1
CASSLVVGQETQYF
TGCGCCAGCAGCTTGGTTGTCGGCCAAGAGACCCAGTACTTC
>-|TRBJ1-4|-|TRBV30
CAWSGRAEKLFF
TGTGCCTGGAGTGGCAGGGCTGAAAAACTGTTTTTT
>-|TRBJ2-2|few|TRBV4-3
CASSRTGELFF
TGCGCCAGCTCTAGGACCGGGGAGCTGTTTTTT
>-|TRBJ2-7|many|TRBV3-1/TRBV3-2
CASSPKGGDEQYF
TGTGCCAGCAGCCCAAAAGGAGGGGATGAGCAGTACTTC
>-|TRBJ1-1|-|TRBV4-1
CASSHPDSLNTEAFF
TGCGCCAGCAGCCACCCGGACAGTTTGAACACTGAAGCTTTCTTT
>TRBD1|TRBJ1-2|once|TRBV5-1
CASSSGTVTNYGYTF
TGCGCCAGCAGCTCGGGGACAGTGACTAACTATGGCTACACCTTC
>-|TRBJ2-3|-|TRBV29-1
CSVGPNSGDTQYF
TGCAGCGTAGGACCCAACTCGGGGGATACGCAGTATTTT
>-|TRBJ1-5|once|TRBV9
CASSVHDGGGQPQHF
TGTGCCAGCAGCGTACATGACGGGGGTGGACAGCCCCAGCATTTT
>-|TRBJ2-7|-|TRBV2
CASSVEGFSYEQYF
TGTGCCAGCAGTGTGGAGGGCTTCTCCTACGAGCAGTACTTC
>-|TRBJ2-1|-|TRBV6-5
CASSYAGNEQFF
TGTGCCAGCAGTTACGCGGGCAATGAGCAGTTCTTC
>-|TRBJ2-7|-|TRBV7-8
CASSSGPQRRYEQYF
TGTGCCAGCAGCTCCGGGCCCCAAAGGAGGTACGAGCAGTACTTC
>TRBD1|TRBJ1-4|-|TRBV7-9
CASSLGDRESEKLFF
TGTGCCAGCAGCTTGGGGGACAGGGAGAGTGAAAAACTGTTTTTT